A selection of T cell receptor beta chains follows, all from one sample in a study of T cells in Graves' hyperthyroidism and ophthalmopathy. TCRdb reanalysed the multiplex PCR reads using MiXCR and keeps one entry per CDR3 protein. The table lists fewer than 550,000 distinct CDR3 sequences, more than 15% of them singletons. Sample: blood. These receptors came from a woman younger than 30 with Graves' hyperthyroidism. Each CDR3 is given with its conserved first and last residue. D genes are given only for firm matches. For some rows the clone size is stated as once, few or many, or as a class when expanded; others skip it.

TRBJ2-1	.	.	TRBV5-1	CASSLLNVQFF	TGCGCCAGCAGCCTCCTCAATGTGCAGTTCTTC
TRBJ1-2	.	.	TRBV19	CASSHSYGYTF	TGTGCCAGTAGTCACAGCTATGGCTACACCTTC
TRBJ2-7	.	TRBD1	TRBV5-4	CASSWGQGPSYEQYF	TGTGCCAGCAGCTGGGGACAGGGACCTTCCTACGAGCAGTACTTC
TRBJ2-3	.	TRBD1	TRBV19	CASQDRGHYITQYF	TGTGCCAGTCAAGACAGGGGGCATTATATTACGCAGTATTTT
TRBJ2-7	.	.	TRBV6-1	CASTLRGTDYEQYF	TGTGCCAGCACCCTCCGGGGGACGGACTACGAGCAGTACTTC
TRBJ2-7	many	TRBD2	TRBV3-1	CASSPGGASYEQYF	TGTGCCAGCAGCCCGGGGGGGGCCTCCTACGAGCAGTACTTC
TRBJ1-1	.	.	TRBV11-2	CASSPSHTQVNTEAFF	TGTGCCAGCAGCCCCTCCCATACGCAGGTGAACACTGAAGCTTTCTTT
TRBJ1-2	few	.	TRBV4-1	CASSQDGPRGNYGYTF	TGCGCCAGCAGCCAAGACGGACCCCGCGGGAACTATGGCTACACCTTC
TRBJ2-1	few	TRBD2	TRBV7-3	CASSLYPGTSGLDNEQFF	TGTGCCAGCAGCTTATACCCCGGGACTAGCGGGTTAGACAATGAGCAGTTCTTC
TRBJ2-1	few	.	TRBV9	CASSVASFTDEQFF	TGTGCCAGCAGCGTAGCAAGTTTTACGGATGAGCAGTTCTTC
TRBJ1-1	.	.	TRBV7-2	CASSLAGSIYTEAFF	TGTGCCAGCAGCTTAGCAGGGAGCATTTACACTGAAGCTTTCTTT
TRBJ1-1	many	.	TRBV5-1	CASSGLGADEAFF	TGCGCCAGCAGCGGACTGGGGGCCGATGAAGCTTTCTTT
TRBJ1-2	many	TRBD1	TRBV6-1	CASSSTGTGIPDGYTF	TGTGCCAGCAGTTCCACCGGGACAGGGATACCGGATGGCTACACCTTC
TRBJ1-4	.	.	TRBV20-1	CSALRGGNEKLFF	TGCAGTGCTTTGCGGGGGGGCAATGAAAAACTGTTTTTT
TRBJ2-7	many	TRBD2	TRBV2	CASRSSGGGYEQYF	TGTGCCAGCCGGTCTAGCGGGGGGGGATACGAGCAGTACTTC
TRBJ1-2	many	.	TRBV27	CASSFSRPPENYGYTF	TGTGCCAGCAGTTTCTCGCGCCCTCCTGAGAACTATGGCTACACCTTC
TRBJ2-3	few	TRBD1	TRBV12-3/TRBV12-4	CASSSTGGTQYF	TGTGCCAGCAGTTCGACAGGGGGTACGCAGTATTTT
TRBJ2-7	many	TRBD1	TRBV6-2/TRBV6-3	CASSYPRDRGPGEQYF	TGTGCCAGCAGTTACCCCCGGGACAGGGGGCCTGGCGAGCAGTACTTC
TRBJ2-2	.	TRBD1	TRBV6-2/TRBV6-3	CASRGQGGTGELFF	TGTGCCAGCCGGGGACAGGGAGGTACCGGGGAGCTGTTTTTT
TRBJ2-3	few	TRBD2	TRBV10-3	CAISEGGRGTDTQYF	TGTGCCATCAGTGAGGGCGGGAGGGGCACAGATACGCAGTATTTT
TRBJ2-5	many	.	TRBV7-8	CASSLSPLGETQYF	TGTGCCAGCAGCTTATCTCCCCTAGGAGAGACCCAGTACTTC
TRBJ2-6	many	TRBD1	TRBV6-1	CASSHGTGLSGANVLTF	TGTGCCAGCAGTCATGGGACAGGACTCTCTGGGGCCAACGTCCTGACTTTC
TRBJ1-5	many	.	TRBV15	CATSRHREGNQPQHF	TGTGCCACCAGCAGGCACAGGGAGGGCAATCAGCCCCAGCATTTT
TRBJ1-3	.	.	TRBV7-9	CASSRAVASSSGNTIYF	TGTGCCAGCAGTCGAGCCGTTGCTTCCTCCTCTGGAAACACCATATATTTT
TRBJ2-2	few	TRBD2	TRBV7-2	CASSFSGRPTGELFF	TGTGCCAGCAGCTTTAGCGGGAGGCCCACCGGGGAGCTGTTTTTT
TRBJ2-7	.	.	TRBV6-9	CASSLRGGVSSYEQYF	TGTGCCAGCAGCTTAAGAGGCGGCGTTAGCTCCTACGAGCAGTACTTC
TRBJ2-2	.	TRBD2	TRBV2	CASSGFSGRGVGELFF	TGTGCCAGCAGTGGTTTCAGCGGGAGGGGCGTCGGGGAGCTGTTTTTT
TRBJ1-2	many	.	TRBV18	CASSPSADNYGYTF	TGTGCCAGCTCACCGTCGGCAGATAACTATGGCTACACCTTC
TRBJ1-4	.	TRBD1	TRBV7-2	CASSFSTGAQGKLFF	TGTGCCAGCAGCTTCTCCACAGGGGCGCAGGGAAAACTGTTTTTT
TRBJ2-7	many	.	TRBV12-3/TRBV12-4	CASTPGPWISSEQYF	TGTGCCAGCACCCCGGGGCCGTGGATCTCTAGCGAGCAGTACTTC
TRBJ2-7	many	TRBD1	TRBV11-1	CASSLARTGGHEQYF	TGTGCCAGCAGCTTAGCTAGGACAGGGGGCCACGAGCAGTACTTC
TRBJ1-2	many	.	TRBV28	CASSLPSRAYYGYTF	TGTGCCAGCAGTTTGCCTTCACGCGCCTACTATGGCTACACCTTC
TRBJ1-2	many	.	TRBV2	CASSVDSSYGYTF	TGTGCCAGCAGTGTCGACAGCTCCTATGGCTACACCTTC
TRBJ1-4	many	.	TRBV29-1	CSAERVETGKLFF	TGCAGCGCTGAACGGGTAGAGACCGGAAAACTGTTTTTT
TRBJ2-1	many	TRBD2	TRBV10-3	CAISGGSVHNEQFF	TGTGCCATCAGTGGCGGGAGTGTCCACAATGAGCAGTTCTTC
TRBJ2-7	many	TRBD2	TRBV7-2	CASSRTSGGQSQQYF	TGTGCCAGCAGCCGTACTAGCGGGGGTCAGTCGCAGCAGTACTTC
TRBJ1-2	.	.	TRBV5-8	CASSFGTFSNYGYTF	TGTGCCAGCAGCTTTGGGACGTTTAGTAACTATGGCTACACCTTC
TRBJ1-1	.	TRBD1	TRBV4-1	CASSRSGQGVTEAFF	TGCGCCAGCAGCCGCTCAGGACAGGGGGTGACCGAAGCTTTCTTT
TRBJ2-3	once	.	TRBV20-1	CSARGGVLTDTQYF	TGCAGTGCTAGAGGCGGGGTGCTCACAGATACGCAGTATTTT
TRBJ2-5	.	TRBD2	TRBV14	CASSLGLAAETQYF	TGTGCCAGCAGCCTGGGACTAGCGGCAGAGACCCAGTACTTC
TRBJ2-7	many	TRBD2	TRBV2	CASSEGTSGFTYEQYF	TGTGCCAGCAGTGAAGGGACTAGCGGTTTTACCTACGAGCAGTACTTC
TRBJ2-7	many	TRBD2	TRBV10-3	CATGTSGSNEQYF	TGTGCCACCGGGACTAGCGGGAGTAACGAGCAGTACTTC
TRBJ2-1	many	.	TRBV7-3	CASSTTRYNEQFF	TGTGCCAGCAGCACGACTAGATACAATGAGCAGTTCTTC
TRBJ1-1	many	.	TRBV11-2	CASSLDPGLNTEAFF	TGTGCCAGCAGCTTAGATCCAGGGTTGAACACTGAAGCTTTCTTT
TRBJ2-7	many	.	TRBV20-1	CSARDGRSAYGEQYF	TGCAGTGCTAGAGATGGGAGGTCCGCCTATGGCGAGCAGTACTTC
TRBJ2-3	many	TRBD1	TRBV19	CASSPTGGLTDTQYF	TGTGCCAGTAGTCCTACAGGGGGTCTCACAGATACGCAGTATTTT
TRBJ2-5	many	TRBD2	TRBV13	CASSLGRAGGGQETQYF	TGTGCCAGCAGCTTAGGCCGAGCGGGAGGTGGCCAAGAGACCCAGTACTTC
TRBJ2-2	many	.	TRBV11-1	CASSLAPTSRIIGGELFF	TGTGCCAGCAGCTTAGCGCCTACTTCCCGGATAATCGGCGGGGAGCTGTTTTTT
TRBJ2-5	many	.	TRBV6-5	CASSYMEGYETQYF	TGTGCCAGCAGTTACATGGAGGGGTATGAGACCCAGTACTTC
TRBJ2-2	.	TRBD2	TRBV6-2/TRBV6-3	CASQTLAGGVSGELFF	TGTGCCAGCCAGACTCTAGCGGGGGGGGTATCCGGGGAGCTGTTTTTT
TRBJ2-7	many	.	TRBV6-6	CASSYGGLYEQYF	TGTGCCAGCAGTTACGGGGGGCTGTACGAGCAGTACTTC
TRBJ2-7	many	TRBD1	TRBV4-1	CASSQGQGWEQYF	TGCGCCAGCAGCCAAGGACAGGGGTGGGAGCAGTACTTC
TRBJ1-2	few	.	TRBV4-1	CASSQGPEGNGYTF	TGCGCCAGCAGCCAAGGGCCCGAAGGAAATGGCTACACCTTC
TRBJ2-1	.	TRBD1	TRBV18	CASSPFTLGTGGRNNEQFF	TGTGCCAGCTCACCATTTACCCTAGGGACAGGGGGACGGAACAATGAGCAGTTCTTC